The 2 T cell receptor beta chains below come from one sample, sequenced in a study of OX40 agonist ivuxolimab in advanced cancers. Method: immunoSEQ multiplex PCR; TCRdb's copy keeps in-frame clones and lacks some. The repertoire holds about 62,000 clones, with 75% to 85% as singletons. This specimen was CD4+ or CD8+ T cells sorted from blood, taken in a trial of the OX40 agonist ivuxolimab. The receptors here all came from an adult with an advanced solid tumor such as melanoma, head and neck, liver or kidney cancer.

This clone was seen more than once but under ten times. The genes are TRBV27 and TRBJ2-5, with 9 nucleotides matching TRBD2. Germline V gene data show CDR1 as MNHEY and CDR2 as SMNVEV (reference sequence). The CDR3 runs to 17 residues. The junction had 12 bases not matched to a gene; V was cut back by 2 bases and J by 5 bases. Written as DNA, the CDR3 is TGTGCCAGCAGTTTAACAGCTCCTAGCGGGGCGGCGGAGACCCAGTACTTC. Amino acid sequence: CASSLTAPSGAAETQYF.

The chain carries TRBV4-3 and TRBJ1-1; perhaps TRBD1 as D (6 bases). The CDR3 totals 16 residues. Germline V gene sequence: CDR1 LGHNA, CDR2 YSLEER. V was shortened by 6 bases and J by 0 bases, with 17 bases between the two germline ends. The CDR3 sequence is CASRPSDRTVNTEAFF. The CDR3 nucleotides read TGCGCCAGCAGGCCCAGCGACAGGACCGTGAACACTGAAGCTTTCTTT.